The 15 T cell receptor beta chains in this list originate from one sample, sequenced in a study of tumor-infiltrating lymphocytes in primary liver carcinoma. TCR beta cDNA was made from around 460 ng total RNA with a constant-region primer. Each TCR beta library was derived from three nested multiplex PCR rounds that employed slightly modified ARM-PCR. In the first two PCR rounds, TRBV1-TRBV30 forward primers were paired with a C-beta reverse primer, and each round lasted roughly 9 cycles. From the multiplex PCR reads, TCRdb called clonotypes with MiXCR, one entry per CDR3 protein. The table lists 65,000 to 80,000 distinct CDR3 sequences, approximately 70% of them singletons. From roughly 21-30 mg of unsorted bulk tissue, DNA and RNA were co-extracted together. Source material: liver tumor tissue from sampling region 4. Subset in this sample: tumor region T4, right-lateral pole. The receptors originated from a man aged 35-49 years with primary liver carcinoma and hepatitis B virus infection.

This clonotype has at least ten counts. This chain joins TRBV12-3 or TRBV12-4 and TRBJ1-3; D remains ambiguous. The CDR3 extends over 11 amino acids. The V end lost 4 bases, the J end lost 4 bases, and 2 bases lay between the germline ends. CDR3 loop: CASSSGNTIYF. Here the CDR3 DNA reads TGTGCCAGCAGTTCAGGAAACACCATATATTTT.

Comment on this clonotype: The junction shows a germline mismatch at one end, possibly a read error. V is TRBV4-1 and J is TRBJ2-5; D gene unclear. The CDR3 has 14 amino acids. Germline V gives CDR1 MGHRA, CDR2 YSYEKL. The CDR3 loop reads CACSQDQLAETQYF. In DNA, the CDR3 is TGCGCCTGCAGCCAAGATCAGCTGGCAGAGACCCAGTACTTC.

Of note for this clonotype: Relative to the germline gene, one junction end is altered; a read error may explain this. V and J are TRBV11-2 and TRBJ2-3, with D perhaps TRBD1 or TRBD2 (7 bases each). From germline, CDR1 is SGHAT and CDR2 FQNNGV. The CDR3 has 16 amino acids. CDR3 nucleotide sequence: TGTGCCGGCAGCCCTGGGAGGGGGCCATACAAGGATACGCAGTATTTT. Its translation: CAGSPGRGPYKDTQYF.

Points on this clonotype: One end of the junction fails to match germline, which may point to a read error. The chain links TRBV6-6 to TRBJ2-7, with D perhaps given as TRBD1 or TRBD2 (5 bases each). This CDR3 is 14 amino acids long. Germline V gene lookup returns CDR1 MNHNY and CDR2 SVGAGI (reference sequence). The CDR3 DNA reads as TGTGCCAGCAGTGCTCCCGGGGTACAGGATGAGCGGTACTTC. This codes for CASSAPGVQDERYF.

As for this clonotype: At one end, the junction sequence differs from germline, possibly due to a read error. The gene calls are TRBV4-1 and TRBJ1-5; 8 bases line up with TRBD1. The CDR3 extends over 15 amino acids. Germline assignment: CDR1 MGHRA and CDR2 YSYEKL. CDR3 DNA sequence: TGCGCCAGCAGCCAAGCACAGGGGGGCAATCAGTCCCAGCATTTT. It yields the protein CASSQAQGGNQSQHF.

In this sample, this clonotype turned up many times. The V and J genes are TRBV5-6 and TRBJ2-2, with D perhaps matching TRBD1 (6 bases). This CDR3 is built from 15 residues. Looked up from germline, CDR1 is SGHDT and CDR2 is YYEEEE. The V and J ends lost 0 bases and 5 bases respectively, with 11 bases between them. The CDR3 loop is CASSLEQGITGELFF. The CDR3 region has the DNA TGTGCCAGCAGCTTGGAGCAGGGGATAACCGGGGAGCTGTTTTTT.

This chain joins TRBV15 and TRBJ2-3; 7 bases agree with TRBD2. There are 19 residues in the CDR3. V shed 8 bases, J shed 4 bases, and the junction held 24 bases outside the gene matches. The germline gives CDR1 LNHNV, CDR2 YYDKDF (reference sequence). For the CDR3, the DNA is TGTGCCACCTGCGGGTACCTAGTGGGAGGGCCTTATGAGGCAGATACGCAGTATTTT. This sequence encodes CATCGYLVGGPYEADTQYF. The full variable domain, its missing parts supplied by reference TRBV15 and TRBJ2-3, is DAMVIQNPRYQVTQFGKPVTLSCSQTLNHNVMYWYQQKSSQAPKLLFHYYDKDFNNEADTPDNFQSRRPNTSFCFLDIRSPGLGDTAMYLCATCGYLVGGPYEADTQYFGPGTRLTVL.

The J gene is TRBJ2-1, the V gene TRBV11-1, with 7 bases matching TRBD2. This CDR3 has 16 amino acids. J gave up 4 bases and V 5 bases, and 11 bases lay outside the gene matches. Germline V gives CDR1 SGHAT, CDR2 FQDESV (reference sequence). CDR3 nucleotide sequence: TGTGCCAGCAGCCTCCTACCGGGAGGCGGGTACAATGAGCAGTTCTTC. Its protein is CASSLLPGGGYNEQFF.

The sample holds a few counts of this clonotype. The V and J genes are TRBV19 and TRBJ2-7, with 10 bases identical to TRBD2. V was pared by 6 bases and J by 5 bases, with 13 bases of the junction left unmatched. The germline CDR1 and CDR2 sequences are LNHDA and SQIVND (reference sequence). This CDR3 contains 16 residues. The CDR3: CASSQMGSSGRNEQYF. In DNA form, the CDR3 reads TGTGCCAGTAGCCAGATGGGGTCTAGCGGGAGAAACGAGCAGTACTTC.

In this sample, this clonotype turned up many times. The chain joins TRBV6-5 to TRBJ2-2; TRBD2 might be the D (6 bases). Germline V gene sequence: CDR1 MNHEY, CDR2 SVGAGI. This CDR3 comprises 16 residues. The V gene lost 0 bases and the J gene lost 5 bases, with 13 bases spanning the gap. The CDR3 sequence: CASSYSDYTGTGELFF. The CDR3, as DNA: TGTGCCAGCAGTTACTCGGACTACACGGGGACCGGGGAGCTGTTTTTT.

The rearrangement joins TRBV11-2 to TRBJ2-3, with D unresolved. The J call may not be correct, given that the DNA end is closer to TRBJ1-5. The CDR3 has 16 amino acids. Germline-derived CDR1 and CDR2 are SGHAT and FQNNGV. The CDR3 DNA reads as TGTGCCAGCAACCCCCCGACTAGTGGTAGCACAGATACGCAGCATTTT. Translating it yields CASNPPTSGSTDTQHF.

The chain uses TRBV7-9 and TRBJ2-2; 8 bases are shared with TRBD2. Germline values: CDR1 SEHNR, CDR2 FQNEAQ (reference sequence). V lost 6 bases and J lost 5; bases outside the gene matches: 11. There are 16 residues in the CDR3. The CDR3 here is CASRPTRLARTGELFF. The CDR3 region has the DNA TGTGCCAGCAGACCCACCCGACTAGCGCGGACCGGGGAGCTGTTTTTT.

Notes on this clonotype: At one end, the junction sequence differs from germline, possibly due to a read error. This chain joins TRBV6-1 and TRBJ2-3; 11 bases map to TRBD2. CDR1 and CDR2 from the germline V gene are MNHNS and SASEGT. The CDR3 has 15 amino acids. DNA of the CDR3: TGTGCCAGCAGACTACTAGCGGGAGTTACAGATACGCACTATTTT. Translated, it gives CASRLLAGVTDTHYF.

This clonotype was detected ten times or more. For the CDR3, the DNA is TGTGCCAGCAGCCAAGAAAGGACCCGGGCCAACACTGAAGCTTTCTTT. This codes for CASSQERTRANTEAFF. The chain combines TRBV4-2 with TRBJ1-1; D gene uncertain. The germline V and J ends were trimmed by 0 bases and 2 bases, with 13 bases remaining between them. Germline V gene lookup returns CDR1 LGHNA and CDR2 YNFKEQ. The CDR3 spans 16 residues.

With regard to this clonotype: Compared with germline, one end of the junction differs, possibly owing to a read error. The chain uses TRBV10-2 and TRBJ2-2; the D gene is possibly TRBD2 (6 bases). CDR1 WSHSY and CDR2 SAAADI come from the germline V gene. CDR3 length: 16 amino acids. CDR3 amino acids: CARSVARGWNTGELFF. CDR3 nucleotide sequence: TGTGCCAGGAGTGTGGCGCGGGGATGGAACACCGGGGAGCTGTTTTTT.